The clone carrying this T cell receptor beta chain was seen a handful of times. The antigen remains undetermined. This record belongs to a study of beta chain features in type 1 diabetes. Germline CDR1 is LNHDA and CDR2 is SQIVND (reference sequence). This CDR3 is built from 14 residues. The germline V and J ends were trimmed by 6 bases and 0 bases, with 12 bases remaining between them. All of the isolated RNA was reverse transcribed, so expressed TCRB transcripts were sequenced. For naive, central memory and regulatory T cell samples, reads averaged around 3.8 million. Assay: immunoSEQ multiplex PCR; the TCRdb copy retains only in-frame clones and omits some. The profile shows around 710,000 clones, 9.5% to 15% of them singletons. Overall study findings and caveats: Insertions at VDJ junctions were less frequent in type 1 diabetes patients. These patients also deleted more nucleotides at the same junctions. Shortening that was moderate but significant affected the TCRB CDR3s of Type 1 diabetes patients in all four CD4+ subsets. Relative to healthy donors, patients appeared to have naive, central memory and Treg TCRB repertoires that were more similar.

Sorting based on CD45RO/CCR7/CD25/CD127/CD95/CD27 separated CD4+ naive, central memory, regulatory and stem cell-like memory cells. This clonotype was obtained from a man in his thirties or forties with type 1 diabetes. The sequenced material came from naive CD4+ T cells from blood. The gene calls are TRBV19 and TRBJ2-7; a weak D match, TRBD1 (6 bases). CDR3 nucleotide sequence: TGTGCCAGTAGCCGGGACACCTTCTCCTACGAGCAGTACTTC. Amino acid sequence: CASSRDTFSYEQYF.